The 12 T cell receptor beta chains below all came from one sample that was sequenced in a study of immune heterogeneity within non-small cell lung tumors. TCR beta CDR3 was amplified by multiplex PCR, first round 10 cycles, 32 V and 13 J primers. MiXCR, applied by TCRdb to the multiplex PCR reads, yields one record per CDR3 protein. Altogether around 11,000 distinct CDR3 sequences are present, nearly 30% being singletons, with the ten largest covering about a fifth. Per sample, about 600 ng of bulk tumor genomic DNA was the template used. Each primary tumor yielded several biopsies, collected far apart from one another at surgery. Curative surgery was performed on patients who had untreated, newly diagnosed non-small cell lung cancer. Sequenced: lung tumor tissue. The source of these receptors is a woman aged 50 to 65 with non-small cell lung cancer.

This clonotype was seen only a few times. The chain recombines TRBV27 with TRBJ2-1; D uncertain. In germline, CDR1 is MNHEY, CDR2 SMNVEV (reference sequence). The ends were cut back, 2 bases at V and 5 bases at J, with 10 bases in the middle. This CDR3 region has 14 residues. The CDR3 protein is CASSLGPTNNEQFF. CDR3 in DNA: TGTGCCAGCAGTTTAGGTCCGACGAACAATGAGCAGTTCTTC.

By frequency in the sample, this clonotype is medium-sized. In DNA, the CDR3 is TGTGCCAGCAGTGACCCCGGACTAGCATCCTCCTACGAGCAGTACTTC. As protein: CASSDPGLASSYEQYF. The gene calls are TRBV6-4 and TRBJ2-7, with TRBD2 matching 8 bases. The ends lost 2 bases at V and 0 bases at J; junction bases unmatched: 6. Germline V gene data show CDR1 as MRHNA and CDR2 as SNTAGT. The CDR3 sequence is 16 residues long.

V and J are TRBV20-1 and TRBJ1-5, with D perhaps matching TRBD1 (5 bases). Germline CDR1 is DFQATT and CDR2 is SNEGSKA (reference sequence). V was clipped by 5 bases and J by 0 bases, with 20 bases between them. The CDR3 is made up of 17 amino acids. The CDR3 spells CSAREALGGGSNQPQHF. CDR3 coding DNA: TGCAGTGCTCGTGAGGCCTTGGGGGGGGGTAGCAATCAGCCCCAGCATTTT.

The genes are TRBV5-6 and TRBJ1-6, with 7 bases aligning to TRBD1. Per the germline V gene, CDR1 is SGHDT and CDR2 is YYEEEE. This CDR3 has 14 residues. J lost 7 bases, V lost 4 bases, and 5 bases had no gene match. The CDR3: CASSPTGWNSPLHF. In DNA form, the CDR3 reads TGTGCCAGCAGCCCGACAGGGTGGAATTCACCCCTCCACTTT.

This clonotype is deemed medium-sized. The chain employs TRBV11-2 and TRBJ2-1; the D is unclear. This CDR3 spans 15 amino acids. CDR1 SGHAT and CDR2 FQNNGV come from the germline V gene. V lost 1 base, J lost 6 bases, and 13 bases lay in between. The CDR3 nucleotides are TGTGCCAGCAGCTTAGGTGTGGGCGGAGCCAATGAGCAGTTCTTC. The encoded protein is CASSLGVGGANEQFF.

About this clonotype itself: One base away lies a much larger clone, so this may be a sequencing read error. This rearrangement joins TRBV28 to TRBJ1-5, with no clear D. The CDR3 is 14 amino acids. Looked up from germline, CDR1 is MDHEN and CDR2 is SYDVKM. The V end was cut by 3 bases, the J end by 4 bases, with 10 bases between. The CDR3: CASSFECGNQPQHF. The CDR3 DNA reads TGTGCCAGCAGTTTCGAGTGCGGGAATCAGCCCCAGCATTTT.

By its share, this clonotype is medium-sized. The chain uses TRBV20-1 and TRBJ2-7; 8 bases fit TRBD2. The CDR3 spans 12 residues. Germline-derived CDR1 and CDR2 are DFQATT and SNEGSKA (reference sequence). Trimming removed 5 bases from V and 5 bases from J; junction bases left unmatched: 5. The CDR3 loop is CSASRGGNEQYF. The CDR3 DNA is TGCAGTGCTTCCCGGGGGGGCAACGAGCAGTACTTC.

Comment on this clonotype: One junction end does not reproduce the germline sequence, and a read error may be involved. The J gene is TRBJ1-5, the V gene TRBV12-3 or TRBV12-4, with 8 bases matching TRBD1. This CDR3 contains 15 residues. CDR3 nucleotide sequence: TGTACCAGCAGCTTCGGACAGGGTGTCAATCAGCCCCAGCATTTT. Its protein product is CTSSFGQGVNQPQHF.

Worth noting for this clonotype: A much larger clone sits a single nucleotide away, making a read error possible. The gene calls are TRBV20-1 and TRBJ2-7; tentative D call: TRBD2 (6 bases). The germline gives CDR1 DFQATT, CDR2 SNEGSKA (reference sequence). This CDR3 is built from 10 residues. CDR3 coding DNA: TGCAGTACTAGCCAGGGCGAGCAGTACTTC. It translates to CSTSQGEQYF.

This clonotype was seen many times. The J gene is TRBJ2-1, the V gene TRBV19; 7 nucleotides match TRBD1. CDR3 length equals 14 residues. Germline-derived CDR1 and CDR2 are LNHDA and SQIVND (reference sequence). V dropped 7 bases and J dropped 6; count of bases not matched to a gene: 9. In DNA form, the CDR3 reads TGTGCCAGTACCGAGACAGGGTTTCGCAATGAGCAGTTCTTC. It yields the protein CASTETGFRNEQFF.

The genes are TRBV29-1 and TRBJ2-5; perhaps TRBD1 as D (5 bases). The germline V and J ends were trimmed by 3 bases and 5 bases, with 13 bases remaining between them. This CDR3 contains 13 residues. The germline V gene has CDR1 SQVTM and CDR2 ANQGSEA. The CDR3 DNA is TGCAGCGTTGAGGGGCAGGGTCCGGAGACCCAGTACTTC. Translating it yields CSVEGQGPETQYF. The variable domain in full, completed from reference TRBV29-1 and TRBJ2-5, reads SAVISQKPSRDICQRGTSLTIQCQVDSQVTMMFWYRQQPGQSLTLIATANQGSEATYESGFVIDKFPISRPNLTFSTLTVSNMSPEDSSIYLCSVEGQGPETQYFGPGTRLLVL.

The V gene is TRBV29-1, the J gene TRBJ1-1, with TRBD1 matching 7 bases. Germline loops: CDR1 SQVTM, CDR2 ANQGSEA. There are 14 residues in the CDR3. J gave up 3 bases and V 6 bases, and 10 bases lay outside the gene matches. The CDR3 reads CSVSGRQGDTEAFF. Written as DNA, the CDR3 is TGCAGCGTCTCTGGGAGGCAGGGGGACACTGAAGCTTTCTTT.